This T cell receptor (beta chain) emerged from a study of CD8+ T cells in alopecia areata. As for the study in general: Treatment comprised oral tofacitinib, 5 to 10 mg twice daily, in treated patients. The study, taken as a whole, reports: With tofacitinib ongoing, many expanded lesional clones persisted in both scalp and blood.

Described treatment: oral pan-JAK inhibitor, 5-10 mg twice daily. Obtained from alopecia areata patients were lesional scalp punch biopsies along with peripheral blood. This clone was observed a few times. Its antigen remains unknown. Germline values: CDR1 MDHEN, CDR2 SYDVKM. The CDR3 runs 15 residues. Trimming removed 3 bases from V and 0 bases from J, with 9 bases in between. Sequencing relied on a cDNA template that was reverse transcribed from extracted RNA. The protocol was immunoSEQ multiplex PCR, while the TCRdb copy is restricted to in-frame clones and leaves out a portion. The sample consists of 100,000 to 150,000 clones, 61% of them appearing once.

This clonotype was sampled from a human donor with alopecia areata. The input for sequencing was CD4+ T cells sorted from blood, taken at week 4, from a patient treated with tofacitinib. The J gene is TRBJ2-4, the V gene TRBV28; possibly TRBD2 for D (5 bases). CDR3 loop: CASSFFGEAKNIQYF. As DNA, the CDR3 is TGTGCCAGCAGTTTCTTCGGGGAAGCCAAAAACATTCAGTACTTC.